Listed below are T cell receptor beta chains from one sample, sequenced in a study of T cell repertoires in cytomegalovirus infection. TCRdb re-called the reads with MiXCR, one entry per CDR3 protein. The table shows 680,000 or so distinct CDR3 sequences, with around 32% occurring only once. What these receptors recognize is not known. Sequenced here: cultured PBMCs, sampled from culture after CMV antigen stimulation. The source is a human donor in good health (CMV status not recorded). Some clones in this sample may be carry-over from other donors' samples. Each CDR3 is given with its conserved first and last residue. Fields, in order: V gene, D gene, J gene, clone size, CDR3 protein, CDR3 DNA. D genes are given only for firm matches. Clone size, where shown, is once, few, many, or a class for clones that have expanded.

TRBV7-2	.	TRBJ2-3	many	CASSLASRDTQYF	TGTGCCAGCAGCTTAGCCTCTAGGGATACGCAGTATTTT
TRBV15	.	TRBJ2-5	.	CATSRDRVGQETQYF	TGTGCCACCAGCAGAGACAGGGTTGGACAAGAGACCCAGTACTTC
TRBV6-2/TRBV6-3	TRBD2	TRBJ2-7	.	CASSYSTAPGGQYF	TGTGCCAGCAGTTACTCGACGGCGCCGGGGGGGCAGTACTTC
TRBV7-6	TRBD2	TRBJ2-1	.	CASSLSGRAGEQFF	TGTGCCAGCAGCTTAAGCGGGAGGGCCGGTGAGCAGTTCTTC
TRBV12-5	.	TRBJ2-7	few	CASGPGTKGEQYF	TGTGCTAGTGGTCCCGGGACGAAAGGCGAGCAGTACTTC
TRBV4-1	TRBD2	TRBJ2-5	.	CASSQGGPSRGGPWETQYF	TGCGCCAGCAGCCAAGGTGGGCCGTCACGCGGGGGGCCCTGGGAGACCCAGTACTTC
TRBV20-1	TRBD2	TRBJ2-1	few	CSASELADDNEQFF	TGCAGTGCTAGCGAACTAGCGGATGACAATGAGCAGTTCTTC
TRBV7-2	.	TRBJ2-1	.	CASSFLSGSYNEQFF	TGTGCCAGCAGCTTTCTCAGCGGATCCTACAATGAGCAGTTCTTC
TRBV11-2	.	TRBJ2-1	few	CASSKVGPEDEQFF	TGTGCCAGCAGTAAGGTAGGGCCTGAGGATGAGCAGTTCTTC
TRBV6-2/TRBV6-3	TRBD1	TRBJ2-6	.	CASSYGQGEVLTF	TGTGCCAGCAGTTACGGACAGGGGGAAGTCCTGACTTTC
TRBV4-2	TRBD2	TRBJ2-5	once	CASAPLSGGALETQYF	TGTGCCAGCGCCCCCCTTAGCGGGGGGGCCCTAGAGACCCAGTACTTC
TRBV6-5	.	TRBJ1-2	.	CASSYSPLYGYTF	TGTGCCAGCAGTTACTCTCCTCTATATGGCTACACCTTC
TRBV7-8	.	TRBJ2-3	many	CASRTSGGRAGDTQYF	TGTGCCAGCAGGACATCTGGGGGCAGAGCGGGCGATACGCAGTATTTT
TRBV4-1	.	TRBJ2-5	few	CASSQETSVRSETQYF	TGCGCCAGCAGCCAAGAAACCAGCGTTAGGTCCGAGACCCAGTACTTC
TRBV29-1	.	TRBJ1-4	.	CSVEDQGGDEKLFF	TGCAGCGTTGAAGATCAAGGGGGGGATGAAAAACTGTTTTTT
TRBV3-1	TRBD1	TRBJ1-2	.	CASSQGRTGNVYGYTF	TGTGCCAGCAGCCAAGGGAGGACAGGGAATGTCTATGGCTACACCTTC
TRBV20-1	.	TRBJ2-1	few	CSARGLYNEQFF	TGCAGTGCTAGGGGATTATACAATGAGCAGTTCTTC
TRBV7-6	.	TRBJ1-3	.	CASSFGESGENTIYF	TGTGCCAGCAGCTTTGGGGAATCGGGGGAAAACACCATATATTTT